The rows below give T cell receptor beta chains drawn from one sample of a study of blood T cell repertoires in COVID-19. Libraries were prepared by immunoSEQ multiplex PCR; TCRdb keeps only in-frame clonotypes and omits some of them. The sample includes nearly 90,000 clones, about two thirds of them seen just once. Sample: peripheral blood. Receptors were obtained from a woman aged 80 or older with acute or convalescent COVID-19. CDR3s include the opening cysteine and the closing phenylalanine or tryptophan. A D gene is named only where the DNA matches it firmly. Some rows have no size entry. The others give once, few or many, or a class for an expanded clone.

clone_size	j_call	d_call	v_call	cdr3_nt	cdr3_aa
NA	TRBJ1-4	NA	TRBV2	TGTGCCAGCAGGAGGTACACTGAGCATGGACTGTTTTTT	CASRRYTEHGLFF
NA	TRBJ2-3	TRBD1	TRBV6-5	TGTGCCAGCAGTACCCCGGGACAGGGTACAGATACGCAGTATTTT	CASSTPGQGTDTQYF
few	TRBJ1-1	TRBD1	TRBV5-1	TGCGCCAGCAGCTTAACCCTACAGGGGGCCGCTGAAGCTTTCTTT	CASSLTLQGAAEAFF
NA	TRBJ2-7	NA	TRBV19	TGTGCCAGTAGTATAGGAGGGGGAAGCTACGAGCAGTACTTC	CASSIGGGSYEQYF
many	TRBJ2-1	TRBD1	TRBV3-1/TRBV3-2	TGTGCCAGCAGCCAAGAAAGGACGACTAGGGACAGGGATGAGCAGTTCTTC	CASSQERTTRDRDEQFF
NA	TRBJ1-1	NA	TRBV6-2/TRBV6-3	NA	CASSSSLAGWNTEAFF
few	TRBJ1-3	NA	TRBV9	TGTGCCAGCAGCGTAGAAGGAGCCTCTGGAAACACCATATATTTT	CASSVEGASGNTIYF
NA	TRBJ2-2	TRBD1	TRBV11-2	TGTGCCAGCAGCCCCCAGGCCGGGACAGTTTCCACCGGGGAGCTGTTTTTT	CASSPQAGTVSTGELFF
NA	TRBJ2-3	TRBD2	TRBV6-1	TGTGCCAGCAGTGATCTAGCGGGGGGCACAGATACGCAGTATTTT	CASSDLAGGTDTQYF
NA	TRBJ1-2	TRBD1	TRBV10-3	TGTGCCATCAGTCCCGGACAGGGAACAAACTATGGCTACACCTTC	CAISPGQGTNYGYTF
NA	TRBJ1-2	NA	TRBV19	TGTGCCAGTAGTATCATACGGGACTATGGCTACACCTTC	CASSIIRDYGYTF
NA	TRBJ2-1	TRBD2	TRBV7-7	TGTGCCAGCAGCGAAGCGGGGGGGCCGTGGGATGAGCAGTTCTTC	CASSEAGGPWDEQFF
NA	TRBJ2-3	TRBD2	TRBV29-1	TGCAGCGTTGAGCGGGGGGGGTCAGATACGCAGTATTTT	CSVERGGSDTQYF
NA	TRBJ2-2	TRBD1	TRBV29-1	TGCAGCGTCACCTGGGACAGGGGATCGAACACCGGGGAGCTGTTTTTT	CSVTWDRGSNTGELFF
NA	TRBJ1-4	NA	TRBV9	TGTGCCAGCAGCGCGACAGCTGGGGAAAAACTGTTTTTT	CASSATAGEKLFF
NA	TRBJ2-2	TRBD1	TRBV18	TGTGCCAGCTCACGACCTAGGACAGGGGACACCGGGGAGCTGTTTTTT	CASSRPRTGDTGELFF
few	TRBJ1-4	TRBD1	TRBV19	TGTGCCAGTAGTTCGGGCAGGGGGAATGAAAAACTGTTTTTT	CASSSGRGNEKLFF
NA	TRBJ2-7	NA	TRBV3-1/TRBV3-2	TGTGCCAGCAGCCAAAGGAGGGGGCGATACGAGCAGTACTTC	CASSQRRGRYEQYF
NA	TRBJ2-6	TRBD1	TRBV10-3	TGTGCCATCAGTGATAGGACAGGGGGCGCTGGGGCCAACGTCCTGACTTTC	CAISDRTGGAGANVLTF
NA	TRBJ1-3	NA	TRBV11-2	TGTGCCAGCAGCTTCGGAGGGTTGGGGCCTTCTGGAAACACCATATATTTT	CASSFGGLGPSGNTIYF
many	TRBJ2-7	TRBD2	TRBV27	TGTCCGGGGGGGGGCGAGCAGTACTTC	CPGGGEQYF
NA	TRBJ2-1	NA	TRBV19	TGTGCCAGTAGTATAGATTCGGGAAGCTCCTACAATGAGCAGTTCTTC	CASSIDSGSSYNEQFF
NA	TRBJ2-1	NA	TRBV7-2	TGTGCCAGCAGCTTAAACGGTGGGAGCTCCTACAATGAGCAGTTCTTC	CASSLNGGSSYNEQFF
NA	TRBJ1-1	TRBD1	TRBV9	TGTGCCAGCAGCCTAGGACAGGGGGTCTGGGGCACTGAAGCTTTCTTT	CASSLGQGVWGTEAFF
NA	TRBJ2-1	TRBD2	TRBV11-1	TGTGCCAGCAGCCCAGCGGGGGAAGCATACAATGAGCAGTTCTTC	CASSPAGEAYNEQFF
few	TRBJ1-4	TRBD1	TRBV27	TGTGCCAGCAGGATTGGGACAGGGGGTGAAAAACTGTTTTTT	CASRIGTGGEKLFF
NA	TRBJ2-3	NA	TRBV6-5	TGTGCCAGCAGTTACGGGGACTCGCTTAGCACAGATACGCAGTATTTT	CASSYGDSLSTDTQYF
NA	TRBJ2-7	NA	TRBV7-3	TGTGCCAGCACCCCCCCCCGGGACACCTACTACGAGCAGTACTTC	CASTPPRDTYYEQYF
NA	TRBJ1-1	NA	TRBV3-1/TRBV3-2	TGTGCCAGCAGCCTAGCTCCCCCGGCCACTGAAGCTTTCTTT	CASSLAPPATEAFF
once	TRBJ2-2	NA	TRBV30	TGTGCCTGGACCTTCGGGGTCACCGGGGAGCTGTTTTTT	CAWTFGVTGELFF
NA	TRBJ2-3	NA	TRBV6-5	TGTGCCAGCAGCCCCCTTTATACTAGCACAGATACGCAGTATTTT	CASSPLYTSTDTQYF
NA	TRBJ2-4	TRBD1	TRBV11-3	TGTGCCAGCAGCCTCGGGACAGGAGGTGAGGACATTCAGTACTTC	CASSLGTGGEDIQYF
NA	TRBJ2-1	NA	TRBV4-1	TGCGCCAGCAGCCAAGAAGCAGAGGTCGGGGGTGAGCAGTTCTTC	CASSQEAEVGGEQFF
NA	TRBJ2-7	NA	TRBV9	TGTGCCAGCAGCGTTGACCAGGCGAGCTCCTACGAGCAGTACTTC	CASSVDQASSYEQYF
NA	TRBJ1-2	TRBD1	TRBV2	TGTGCCAGCGAGGGACAGGGGGCTCGGGGCTACACCTTC	CASEGQGARGYTF
once	TRBJ1-1	TRBD1	TRBV18	TGTGCCAGCTCCAGACAGGGAGCCTCGGTTGCTGAAGCTTTCTTT	CASSRQGASVAEAFF
NA	TRBJ1-2	NA	TRBV6-2/TRBV6-3	TGTGCCAGCAGTTTGGGAGCTTACTATGGCTACACCTTC	CASSLGAYYGYTF
NA	TRBJ1-1	TRBD1	TRBV6-5	TGTGCCAGCAGTTACTCGCTCAGGGGGAGGAACACTGAAGCTTTCTTT	CASSYSLRGRNTEAFF
many	TRBJ2-1	TRBD2	TRBV4-1	TGCGCCAGCAGCCAAGGACTAGCGGGGAACAATGAGCAGTTCTTC	CASSQGLAGNNEQFF
NA	TRBJ1-6	TRBD1	TRBV18	TGTGCCAGCTCACCATCGGCGACAGGGGGTGTTAGTTCACCCCTCCACTTT	CASSPSATGGVSSPLHF
NA	TRBJ1-4	NA	TRBV18	TGTGCCAGCTCACCGCAACACAGGGCCGGTGAAAAACTGTTTTTT	CASSPQHRAGEKLFF
NA	TRBJ1-5	NA	TRBV6-2/TRBV6-3	TGTGCCAGCAGTACAGGGCTCTTTCTCAATCAGCCCCAGCATTTT	CASSTGLFLNQPQHF
NA	TRBJ2-4	NA	TRBV7-3	TGTGCCAGCAGCCCCTCCCGGGTGGGGCCAGTAGCCAAAAACATTCAGTACTTC	CASSPSRVGPVAKNIQYF
once	TRBJ1-5	TRBD1	TRBV7-8	TGTGCCAGCAGCTTAGGTTCTTGGACAGGGGGCAATCAGCCCCAGCATTTT	CASSLGSWTGGNQPQHF
NA	TRBJ2-7	TRBD1	TRBV13	TGTGCCAGCAGCCCTCGGACAGGGGGTAGGAACGAGCAGTACTTC	CASSPRTGGRNEQYF